This is a list of T cell receptor beta chains from one sample in a study of T cell changes during pregnancy in multiple sclerosis. Repertoires were generated with immunoSEQ multiplex PCR, while TCRdb's copy carries only in-frame clones and drops some. The sample contains 40,000 or so clones, 92% of which appear only once. Specimen: CD8+ T cells from peripheral blood mononuclear cells, collected in the third trimester of pregnancy. Receptors were obtained from a female donor with multiple sclerosis, enrolled in a pregnancy study. Each CDR3 is given with its conserved first and last residue. A D gene is named only where the DNA matches it firmly. Rows may omit the clone size; those that give it use once, few, many or a size class.

clone size: -
J gene: TRBJ2-7
D gene: -
V gene: TRBV5-5
CDR3 protein: CASSFLTGFGEQYF
CDR3 DNA: TGTGCCAGCAGCTTTCTGACGGGTTTCGGCGAGCAGTACTTC

clone size: few
J gene: TRBJ1-1
D gene: -
V gene: TRBV30
CDR3 protein: CAITRVEAFF
CDR3 DNA: TGTGCTATTACTAGGGTTGAAGCTTTCTTT

clone size: -
J gene: TRBJ2-5
D gene: TRBD1
V gene: TRBV5-1
CDR3 protein: CASSLGTGQETQYF
CDR3 DNA: TGCGCCAGCAGCTTAGGGACAGGGCAAGAGACCCAGTACTTC

clone size: -
J gene: TRBJ2-2
D gene: -
V gene: TRBV11-3
CDR3 protein: CASSRGTGELFF
CDR3 DNA: TGTGCCAGCAGCCGAGGGACCGGGGAGCTGTTTTTT

clone size: -
J gene: TRBJ1-4
D gene: TRBD1
V gene: TRBV28
CDR3 protein: CASSLLGTGVTNEKLFF
CDR3 DNA: TGTGCCAGCAGTTTATTAGGGACAGGGGTCACTAATGAAAAACTGTTTTTT

clone size: -
J gene: TRBJ1-2
D gene: -
V gene: TRBV6-6
CDR3 protein: CASSYQGLGYGYTF
CDR3 DNA: TGTGCCAGCAGTTACCAGGGCCTTGGCTATGGCTACACCTTC

clone size: -
J gene: TRBJ2-2
D gene: -
V gene: TRBV25-1
CDR3 protein: CASSEGEAGELFF
CDR3 DNA: TGTGCCAGCAGTGAGGGCGAAGCCGGGGAGCTGTTTTTT

clone size: -
J gene: TRBJ2-5
D gene: TRBD1
V gene: TRBV7-9
CDR3 protein: CASRRDSQETQYF
CDR3 DNA: TGTGCCAGCAGGAGGGACAGTCAAGAGACCCAGTACTTC

clone size: -
J gene: TRBJ2-7
D gene: TRBD1
V gene: TRBV11-1
CDR3 protein: CASSYRQGSEQYF
CDR3 DNA: TGTGCCAGCAGCTACCGACAGGGAAGCGAGCAGTACTTC

clone size: -
J gene: TRBJ2-7
D gene: TRBD1
V gene: TRBV5-4
CDR3 protein: CASSLGTGNYEQYF
CDR3 DNA: TGTGCCAGCAGCTTAGGGACAGGGAACTACGAGCAGTACTTC

clone size: -
J gene: TRBJ2-4
D gene: -
V gene: TRBV5-4
CDR3 protein: CASSRTPAENIQYF
CDR3 DNA: TGTGCCAGCAGCCGGACACCTGCGGAAAACATTCAGTACTTC

clone size: -
J gene: TRBJ2-7
D gene: TRBD1
V gene: TRBV19
CDR3 protein: CASSAYRDSHEQYF
CDR3 DNA: TGTGCCAGTAGCGCGTACCGGGACAGCCACGAGCAGTACTTC